This TCR beta chain was sequenced during a study of blood T cell repertoires in COVID-19. Study as a whole: Both acute and convalescent COVID-19 samples were obtained from the United States, Italy and Spain.

This CDR3 has 15 amino acids. V was cut by 5 bases and J by 4 bases, with 17 bases left in between. Per the germline V gene, CDR1 is SGHTA and CDR2 is FQGNSA. Original processing notes: Estimation of nucleated cell counts was performed using reference gene primer amplification. Method: immunoSEQ multiplex PCR; TCRdb's copy keeps in-frame clones and lacks some. The V and J calls and clone size come from that table; D and trimming were worked out from the DNA. Of 200,000 to 250,000 clones listed, roughly four fifths were seen once; the top ten hold approximately 12%. The V call is TRBV7-2, the J call TRBJ1-2; D not certain. This sequence was found in a woman aged 40 to 50 with acute or convalescent COVID-19. Source material: peripheral blood. CDR3 in amino acids: CASSPGGALTYGYTF. CDR3 in DNA: TGTGCCAGCAGCCCAGGAGGAGCACTCACCTATGGCTACACCTTC. The full variable domain, rest sourced from reference TRBV7-2 and TRBJ1-2, is GAGVSQSPSNKVTEKGKDVELRCDPISGHTALYWYRQSLGQGLEFLIYFQGNSAPDKSGLPSDRFSAERTGGSVSTLTIQRTQQEDSAVYLCASSPGGALTYGYTFGSGTRLTVV.